This is a list of T cell receptor beta chains from one sample in a study of vaccination and CD4 T cells after COVID-19. MiXCR was run by TCRdb on the PCR reads, yielding one entry per CDR3 protein. The sample records more than 10,000 distinct CDR3 sequences, 40% to 60% being singletons. Which antigens these TCRs recognize remains unknown. Sequenced input: CD4+ T cells from blood, cultured in vitro. Receptors originate from a human donor who had recovered from COVID-19. CDR3s include the opening cysteine and the closing phenylalanine or tryptophan. Fields, in order: clone size, D gene, J gene, V gene, CDR3 DNA, CDR3 protein. A D gene is named only where the DNA matches it firmly. Clone sizes are given selectively: once, few, many, or a class where the clone is expanded.

clone size: NA; D gene: TRBD1; J gene: TRBJ2-3; V gene: TRBV19; CDR3 DNA: TGTGCCAGTAGTATTGGGGGGACAGGGGGCAAAGATACGCAGTATTTT; CDR3 protein: CASSIGGTGGKDTQYF
clone size: NA; D gene: TRBD2; J gene: TRBJ2-3; V gene: TRBV5-4; CDR3 DNA: TGTGCCAGCAGCTCGGGACTAGCGGGGCCAGCTAGCACAGATACGCAGTATTTT; CDR3 protein: CASSSGLAGPASTDTQYF
clone size: few; D gene: NA; J gene: TRBJ1-1; V gene: TRBV15; CDR3 DNA: TGTGCCACCAGCAGGGGACTTCGCACTGAAGCTTTCTTT; CDR3 protein: CATSRGLRTEAFF
clone size: NA; D gene: TRBD1; J gene: TRBJ2-1; V gene: TRBV11-1; CDR3 DNA: TGTGCCAGCAGTCAAGGACAGGGAGCCAACAATGAGCAGTTCTTC; CDR3 protein: CASSQGQGANNEQFF
clone size: NA; D gene: NA; J gene: TRBJ2-6; V gene: TRBV28; CDR3 DNA: TGTGCCAGCAGTCCGGACCCGGCTGGGGCCAACGTCCTGACTTTC; CDR3 protein: CASSPDPAGANVLTF
clone size: NA; D gene: TRBD2; J gene: TRBJ2-3; V gene: TRBV4-1; CDR3 DNA: TGCGCCAGCAGCGAAGGACTAGCGGGATACACAGATACGCAGTATTTT; CDR3 protein: CASSEGLAGYTDTQYF
clone size: NA; D gene: TRBD1; J gene: TRBJ1-5; V gene: TRBV6-1; CDR3 DNA: TGTGCCAGCAGCATTTCCGGACAGGGGGGCAATCAGCCCCAGCATTTT; CDR3 protein: CASSISGQGGNQPQHF
clone size: NA; D gene: NA; J gene: TRBJ1-1; V gene: TRBV19; CDR3 DNA: TGTGCCAGTAGTATACATGGGTCGGTGAACACTGAAGCTTTCTTT; CDR3 protein: CASSIHGSVNTEAFF
clone size: medium-sized; D gene: NA; J gene: TRBJ1-2; V gene: TRBV7-3; CDR3 DNA: TGTGCCAGCAGCCCTCAGCCTAACTATGGCTACACCTTC; CDR3 protein: CASSPQPNYGYTF
clone size: NA; D gene: TRBD1; J gene: TRBJ2-7; V gene: TRBV24-1; CDR3 DNA: TGTGCCACCAGTGGGCCCGGACAGGGGGGAACCTACGAGCAGTACTTC; CDR3 protein: CATSGPGQGGTYEQYF
clone size: few; D gene: NA; J gene: TRBJ2-5; V gene: TRBV7-3; CDR3 DNA: TGTGCCAGCAGCTTATCGGCAGCCCAAGAGACCCAGTACTTC; CDR3 protein: CASSLSAAQETQYF
clone size: NA; D gene: TRBD1; J gene: TRBJ2-1; V gene: TRBV5-1; CDR3 DNA: TGCGCCAGCAGCCCTATTAACCCGGGACAGGGCGTGAATGAGCAGTTCTTC; CDR3 protein: CASSPINPGQGVNEQFF
clone size: few; D gene: NA; J gene: TRBJ1-3; V gene: TRBV19; CDR3 DNA: TGTGCCACCTCACACCCCCGAGGCACCATATATTTT; CDR3 protein: CATSHPRGTIYF
clone size: NA; D gene: NA; J gene: TRBJ2-5; V gene: TRBV21-1; CDR3 DNA: TGTGCCAGCCGGAGGGGAGCTCGGGACTTCCAAGAGACCCAGTACTTC; CDR3 protein: CASRRGARDFQETQYF
clone size: NA; D gene: NA; J gene: TRBJ2-5; V gene: TRBV19; CDR3 DNA: TGTGCCAGTAACCCAACCGGCCGGGAGCTTGGAGAGACCCAGTACTTC; CDR3 protein: CASNPTGRELGETQYF
clone size: NA; D gene: TRBD1; J gene: TRBJ1-1; V gene: TRBV15; CDR3 DNA: TGTGCCACCGGTTCCGGGACAGGGGTCACTGAAGCTTTCTTT; CDR3 protein: CATGSGTGVTEAFF
clone size: NA; D gene: NA; J gene: TRBJ2-7; V gene: TRBV6-1; CDR3 DNA: TGTGCCAGCAGGGAGGAGGGAGTGTACTTC; CDR3 protein: CASREEGVYF
clone size: few; D gene: NA; J gene: TRBJ1-3; V gene: TRBV28; CDR3 DNA: TGTGCCAGCCTTCGACTGGGGGCAAACACCATATATTTT; CDR3 protein: CASLRLGANTIYF
clone size: NA; D gene: NA; J gene: TRBJ1-6; V gene: TRBV6-2/TRBV6-3; CDR3 DNA: TGTGCCAGCAGTTACACAGGGATGAATTCACCCCTCCACTTT; CDR3 protein: CASSYTGMNSPLHF
clone size: few; D gene: NA; J gene: TRBJ2-1; V gene: TRBV2; CDR3 DNA: TGTGCCAGCAGTGTTGATCAGGACGCTGAGCAGTTCTTC; CDR3 protein: CASSVDQDAEQFF
clone size: NA; D gene: NA; J gene: TRBJ2-5; V gene: TRBV7-9; CDR3 DNA: TGTGCCAGCAGCTTAGCGGGAGGCGAGACCCAGTACTTC; CDR3 protein: CASSLAGGETQYF
clone size: NA; D gene: TRBD1; J gene: TRBJ1-1; V gene: TRBV3-1; CDR3 DNA: TGTGCCAGCAAAGGGACAGCACCCGACACTGAAGCTTTCTTT; CDR3 protein: CASKGTAPDTEAFF
clone size: few; D gene: NA; J gene: TRBJ2-7; V gene: TRBV11-2; CDR3 DNA: TGTGCCAGCAGCTTAGTATCCACGTTCGCCCACGAGCAGTACTTC; CDR3 protein: CASSLVSTFAHEQYF
clone size: few; D gene: TRBD1; J gene: TRBJ1-2; V gene: TRBV19; CDR3 DNA: TGTGCCAGTAGTTCAGACAGGGGAGATGGCTACACCTTC; CDR3 protein: CASSSDRGDGYTF
clone size: NA; D gene: NA; J gene: TRBJ1-3; V gene: TRBV28; CDR3 DNA: TGTGCCAGCAGTTCCCGGGGGGGAGTGGAAAACACCATATATTTT; CDR3 protein: CASSSRGGVENTIYF
clone size: NA; D gene: NA; J gene: TRBJ1-2; V gene: TRBV28; CDR3 DNA: TGTGTCGCCTACGGGGATGGCTACACCTTC; CDR3 protein: CVAYGDGYTF
clone size: few; D gene: TRBD2; J gene: TRBJ2-7; V gene: TRBV20-1; CDR3 DNA: TGCAGTGCTAGGCTGACTAGCGGGTTCAACTACGAGCAGTACTTC; CDR3 protein: CSARLTSGFNYEQYF
clone size: NA; D gene: NA; J gene: TRBJ1-1; V gene: TRBV19; CDR3 DNA: TGTGCCAGTAGTATAGAATGGGCAGCACGTGAAGCTTTCTTT; CDR3 protein: CASSIEWAAREAFF
clone size: NA; D gene: NA; J gene: TRBJ2-1; V gene: TRBV7-9; CDR3 DNA: TGTGCCAGCAGCTTGGGGGGGCTCGATGAGCAGTTCTTC; CDR3 protein: CASSLGGLDEQFF
clone size: NA; D gene: NA; J gene: TRBJ2-5; V gene: TRBV6-1; CDR3 DNA: TGTGCCAGCAGCAGGGACTTACAAGAGACCCAGTACTTC; CDR3 protein: CASSRDLQETQYF
clone size: NA; D gene: NA; J gene: TRBJ2-7; V gene: TRBV20-1; CDR3 DNA: TGCAGTGCGGACGGGTTCTACGAGCAGTACTTC; CDR3 protein: CSADGFYEQYF
clone size: NA; D gene: NA; J gene: TRBJ2-2; V gene: TRBV20-1; CDR3 DNA: TGCAGTGCTAGGTTGCCCGGGAGGAACACCGGGGAGCTGTTTTTT; CDR3 protein: CSARLPGRNTGELFF
clone size: few; D gene: NA; J gene: TRBJ2-5; V gene: TRBV20-1; CDR3 DNA: TGCAGTGCTATAGAGGGCGGATTCCAAGAGACCCAGTACTTC; CDR3 protein: CSAIEGGFQETQYF
clone size: NA; D gene: TRBD2; J gene: TRBJ2-3; V gene: TRBV7-3; CDR3 DNA: TGTGCCAGCGGACTAGCGGGAGGGGATACGCAGTATTTT; CDR3 protein: CASGLAGGDTQYF
clone size: few; D gene: TRBD2; J gene: TRBJ2-3; V gene: TRBV6-5; CDR3 DNA: TGTGCCAGCAGTTACGGGGCTAGCGGGACCACAGATACGCAGTATTTT; CDR3 protein: CASSYGASGTTDTQYF
clone size: NA; D gene: NA; J gene: TRBJ1-1; V gene: TRBV19; CDR3 DNA: TGTGCCAGTAGTATATGGTCAGGGTCGGGCACTGAAGCTTTCTTT; CDR3 protein: CASSIWSGSGTEAFF
clone size: few; D gene: NA; J gene: TRBJ1-5; V gene: TRBV10-3; CDR3 DNA: TGTGCCATCAGTGAGGGACAAGGGGATCAGCCCCAGCATTTT; CDR3 protein: CAISEGQGDQPQHF
clone size: NA; D gene: TRBD1; J gene: TRBJ2-1; V gene: TRBV7-9; CDR3 DNA: TGTGCCAGCAGCCGGGCGAGGACAGGGGATAGGGCGGGTAATGAGCAGTTCTTC; CDR3 protein: CASSRARTGDRAGNEQFF
clone size: NA; D gene: NA; J gene: TRBJ1-4; V gene: TRBV29-1; CDR3 DNA: TGCAGCGGCAGTACAACTAATGAAAAACTGTTTTTT; CDR3 protein: CSGSTTNEKLFF
clone size: NA; D gene: NA; J gene: TRBJ2-5; V gene: TRBV6-5; CDR3 DNA: TGTGCCAGCAGTTACAAGGGCAGACAAGAGACCCAGTACTTC; CDR3 protein: CASSYKGRQETQYF
clone size: few; D gene: NA; J gene: TRBJ1-1; V gene: TRBV20-1; CDR3 DNA: TGCAGTGCCCCTGCTGGGCGCGGACGGAACACTGAAGCTTTCTTT; CDR3 protein: CSAPAGRGRNTEAFF
clone size: few; D gene: NA; J gene: TRBJ2-7; V gene: TRBV19; CDR3 DNA: TGTGCCAGCACACAGACAGTTCGCTCCTACGAGCAGTACTTC; CDR3 protein: CASTQTVRSYEQYF
clone size: NA; D gene: TRBD2; J gene: TRBJ2-7; V gene: TRBV6-5; CDR3 DNA: TGTGCCGGCAGTTACTCGATGGGACTAGCGGGAGGTGCCTACGAGCAGTACTTC; CDR3 protein: CAGSYSMGLAGGAYEQYF
clone size: NA; D gene: TRBD1; J gene: TRBJ1-5; V gene: TRBV20-1; CDR3 DNA: TGCAGTGCTATCCATCAGGGACAGTCGTACTATAGCAATCAGCCCCAGCATTTT; CDR3 protein: CSAIHQGQSYYSNQPQHF
clone size: NA; D gene: NA; J gene: TRBJ1-4; V gene: TRBV6-2/TRBV6-3; CDR3 DNA: TGTGCCAGCAGTTACTCAAGGGCCGGCTATGGTGAAAAACTGTTTTTT; CDR3 protein: CASSYSRAGYGEKLFF
clone size: NA; D gene: TRBD2; J gene: TRBJ2-3; V gene: TRBV7-2; CDR3 DNA: TGTGCCAGCAGCTTCGGCGGGAGTGGGGCAGATACGCAGTATTTT; CDR3 protein: CASSFGGSGADTQYF
clone size: few; D gene: NA; J gene: TRBJ1-1; V gene: TRBV7-9; CDR3 DNA: TGTGCCAGCAGCTTAGATAGTGCTTCCACTGAAGCTTTCTTT; CDR3 protein: CASSLDSASTEAFF
clone size: few; D gene: NA; J gene: TRBJ2-1; V gene: TRBV5-1; CDR3 DNA: TGCGCCAGCAGCCCAGATAGCGGAACCTACAATGAGCAGTTCTTC; CDR3 protein: CASSPDSGTYNEQFF
clone size: few; D gene: TRBD2; J gene: TRBJ2-7; V gene: TRBV7-9; CDR3 DNA: TGTGCCAGCAGCCGGGGGGGAGGGGCCAGCGGGAAAACCTCCTACGAGCAGTACTTC; CDR3 protein: CASSRGGGASGKTSYEQYF
clone size: NA; D gene: NA; J gene: TRBJ2-1; V gene: TRBV12-3/TRBV12-4; CDR3 DNA: TGTGCCAGCAGTTCATACAGCAATGAGCAGTTCTTC; CDR3 protein: CASSSYSNEQFF
clone size: once; D gene: TRBD1; J gene: TRBJ1-1; V gene: TRBV2; CDR3 DNA: TGTGCCAGCATCACTTGGGACAGGGCGAACACTGAAGCTTTCTTT; CDR3 protein: CASITWDRANTEAFF